This T cell receptor beta chain was sequenced for a study of human T cells and chemical hapten exposure. Background on the study: Largely, small differences in pooled library volume made per-sample TCR yields vary.

Overall study results and limits: TCRs whose frequency exceeded 1 in 1000 remained the same following DPC sensitization. The presence of alopecia in the donors means their immune response may differ from healthy people's.

Original data processing: Between about 20,000 and 750,000 TCRs appeared in each sample, and the median stood at approximately 100,000. MiXCR was run by TCRdb on the RACE reads, yielding one entry per CDR3 protein. The V and J calls reflect TCRdb's pipeline rather than the authors' work. Of approximately 400,000 distinct CDR3 sequences in the sample, 5% to 6.5% are singletons; the top ten hold just over 2.5%. This clonotype came up many times. Its antigen is unknown. Described time point: pre-sensitization, week 0. Treatment in this sample: therapeutic diphenylcyclopropenone sensitization with weekly scalp DPC. This TCR was sampled from a woman aged 50 to 60 with alopecia areata. Some clones in this sample may be carry-over from other donors' samples. This specimen was whole blood, taken in connection with sensitization to the hapten diphenylcyclopropenone (DPC).

As DNA, the CDR3 is TGTGCCAGCAGCTTGACTAGCGGGAGGGCGGAGACCCAGTACTTC. The encoded protein is CASSLTSGRAETQYF. J is TRBJ2-5 and V is TRBV11-2; 14 nucleotides line up with TRBD2. Germline assignment: CDR1 SGHAT and CDR2 FQNNGV. The CDR3 contains 15 residues. V shed 3 bases and J 5 bases; nucleotides not matched to a gene: 2.